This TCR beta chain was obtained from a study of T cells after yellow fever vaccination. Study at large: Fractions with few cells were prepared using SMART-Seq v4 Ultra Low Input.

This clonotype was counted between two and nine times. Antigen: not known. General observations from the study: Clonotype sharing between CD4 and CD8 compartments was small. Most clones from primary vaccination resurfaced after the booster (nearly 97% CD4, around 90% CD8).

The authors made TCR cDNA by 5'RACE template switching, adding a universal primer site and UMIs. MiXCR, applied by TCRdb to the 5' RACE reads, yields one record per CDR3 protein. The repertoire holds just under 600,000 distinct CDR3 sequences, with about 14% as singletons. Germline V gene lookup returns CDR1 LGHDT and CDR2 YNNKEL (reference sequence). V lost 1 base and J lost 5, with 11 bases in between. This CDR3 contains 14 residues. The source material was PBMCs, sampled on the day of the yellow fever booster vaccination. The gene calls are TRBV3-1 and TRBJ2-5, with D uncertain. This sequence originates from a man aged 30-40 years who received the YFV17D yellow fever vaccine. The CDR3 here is CASSQGLVEETQYF. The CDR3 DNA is TGTGCCAGCAGCCAAGGTCTAGTAGAGGAGACCCAGTACTTC.